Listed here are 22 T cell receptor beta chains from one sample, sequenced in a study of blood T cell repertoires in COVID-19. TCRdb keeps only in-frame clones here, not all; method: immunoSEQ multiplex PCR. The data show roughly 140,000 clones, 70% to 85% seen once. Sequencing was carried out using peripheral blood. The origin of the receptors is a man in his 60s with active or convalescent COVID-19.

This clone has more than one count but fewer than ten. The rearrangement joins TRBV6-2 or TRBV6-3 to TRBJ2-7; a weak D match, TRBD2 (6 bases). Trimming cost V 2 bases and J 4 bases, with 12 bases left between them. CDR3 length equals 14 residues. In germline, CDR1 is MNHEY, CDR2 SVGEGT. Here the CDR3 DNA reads TGTGCCAGCAGTTACAGGGACTTCAAATACGAGCAGTACGTC. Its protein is CASSYRDFKYEQYV.

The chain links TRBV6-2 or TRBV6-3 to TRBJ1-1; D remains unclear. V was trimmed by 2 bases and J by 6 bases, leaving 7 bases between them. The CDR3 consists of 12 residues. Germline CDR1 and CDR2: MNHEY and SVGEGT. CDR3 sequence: CASSYMTAEAFF. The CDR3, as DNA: TGTGCCAGCAGTTACATGACTGCTGAAGCTTTCTTT.

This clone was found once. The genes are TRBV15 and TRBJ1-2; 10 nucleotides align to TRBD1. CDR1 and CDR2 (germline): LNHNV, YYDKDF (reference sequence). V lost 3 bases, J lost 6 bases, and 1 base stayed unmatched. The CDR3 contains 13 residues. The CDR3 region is CATSSGTGDGYTF. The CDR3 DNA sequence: TGTGCCACCAGCAGCGGGACAGGGGATGGCTACACCTTC. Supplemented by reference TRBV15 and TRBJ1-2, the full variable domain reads DAMVIQNPRYQVTQFGKPVTLSCSQTLNHNVMYWYQQKSSQAPKLLFHYYDKDFNNEADTPDNFQSRRPNTSFCFLDIRSPGLGDTAMYLCATSSGTGDGYTFGSGTRLTVV.

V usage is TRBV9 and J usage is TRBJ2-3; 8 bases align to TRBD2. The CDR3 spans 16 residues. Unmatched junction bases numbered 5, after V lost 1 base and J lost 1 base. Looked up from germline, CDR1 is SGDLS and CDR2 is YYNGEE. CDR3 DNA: TGTGCCAGCAGCGTATCTGCGGGGGGCCGCACAGATACGCAGTATTTT. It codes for CASSVSAGGRTDTQYF.

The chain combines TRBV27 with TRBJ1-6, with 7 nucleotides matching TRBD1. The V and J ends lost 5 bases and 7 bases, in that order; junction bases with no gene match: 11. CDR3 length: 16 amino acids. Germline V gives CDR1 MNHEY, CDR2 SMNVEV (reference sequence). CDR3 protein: CASSNATWDRNSPLHF. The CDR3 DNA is TGTGCCAGCAGTAACGCCACCTGGGACAGAAATTCACCCCTCCACTTT.

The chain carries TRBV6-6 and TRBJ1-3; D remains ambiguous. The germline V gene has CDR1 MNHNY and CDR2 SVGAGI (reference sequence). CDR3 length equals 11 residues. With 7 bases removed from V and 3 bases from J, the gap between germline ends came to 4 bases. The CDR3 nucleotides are TGTGCCAGCAATAATGGAAACACCATATATTTT. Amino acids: CASNNGNTIYF.

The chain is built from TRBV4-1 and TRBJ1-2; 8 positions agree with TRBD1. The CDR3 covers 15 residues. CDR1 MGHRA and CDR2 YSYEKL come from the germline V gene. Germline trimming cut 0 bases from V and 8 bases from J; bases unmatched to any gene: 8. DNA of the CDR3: TGCGCCAGCAGCCAAGATGCAGGGGGCCCCCAAGGCTACACCTTC. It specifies CASSQDAGGPQGYTF.

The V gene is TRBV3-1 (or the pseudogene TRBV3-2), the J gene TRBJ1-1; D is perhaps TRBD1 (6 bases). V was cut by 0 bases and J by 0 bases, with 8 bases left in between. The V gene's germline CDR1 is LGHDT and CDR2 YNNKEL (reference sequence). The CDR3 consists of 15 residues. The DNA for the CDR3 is TGTGCCAGCAGCCAAGAGACAGGTCTGAACACTGAAGCTTTCTTT. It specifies CASSQETGLNTEAFF.

This chain's CDR3 is CATAKRPLGDTEAFF. The DNA of the CDR3 is TGTGCCACCGCAAAACGACCCCTCGGGGACACTGAAGCTTTCTTT. The chain is built from TRBV7-8 and TRBJ1-1; no clear D gene. The CDR3 extends over 15 amino acids. Germline-derived CDR1 and CDR2 are SGHVS and FQNEAQ. V was trimmed by 10 bases and J by 3 bases, leaving 21 bases between them.

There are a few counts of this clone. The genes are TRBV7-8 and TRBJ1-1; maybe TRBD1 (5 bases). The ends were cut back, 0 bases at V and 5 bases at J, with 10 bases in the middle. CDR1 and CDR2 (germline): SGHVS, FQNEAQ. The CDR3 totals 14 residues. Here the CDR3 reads CASSLATSGTEAFF. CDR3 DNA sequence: TGTGCCAGCAGCTTAGCAACCTCAGGGACTGAAGCTTTCTTT.

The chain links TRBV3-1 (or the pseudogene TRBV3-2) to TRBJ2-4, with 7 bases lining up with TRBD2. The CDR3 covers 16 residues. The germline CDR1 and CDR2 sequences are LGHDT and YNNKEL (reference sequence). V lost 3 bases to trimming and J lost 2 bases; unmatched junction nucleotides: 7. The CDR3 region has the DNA TGTGCCAGCAGCCAGGGGTCGGGGGGACCCAAAAACATTCAGTACTTC. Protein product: CASSQGSGGPKNIQYF.

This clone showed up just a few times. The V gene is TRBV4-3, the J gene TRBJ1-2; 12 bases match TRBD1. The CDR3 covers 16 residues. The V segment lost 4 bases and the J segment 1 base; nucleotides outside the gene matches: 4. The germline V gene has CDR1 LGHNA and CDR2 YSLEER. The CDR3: CASSPGQGARNYGYTF. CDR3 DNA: TGCGCCAGCAGCCCGGGACAGGGGGCGCGTAACTATGGCTACACCTTC.

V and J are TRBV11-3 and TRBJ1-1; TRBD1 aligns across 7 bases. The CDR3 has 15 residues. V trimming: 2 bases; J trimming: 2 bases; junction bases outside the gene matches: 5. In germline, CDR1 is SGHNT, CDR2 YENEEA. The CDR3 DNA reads TGTGCCAGCAGCTTAACCCAGGGGGTCAACACTGAAGCTTTCTTT. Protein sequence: CASSLTQGVNTEAFF. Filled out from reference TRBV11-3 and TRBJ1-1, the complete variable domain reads EAGVVQSPRYKIIEKKQPVAFWCNPISGHNTLYWYLQNLGQGPELLIRYENEEAVDDSQLPKDRFSAERLKGVDSTLKIQPAELGDSAVYLCASSLTQGVNTEAFFGQGTRLTVV.

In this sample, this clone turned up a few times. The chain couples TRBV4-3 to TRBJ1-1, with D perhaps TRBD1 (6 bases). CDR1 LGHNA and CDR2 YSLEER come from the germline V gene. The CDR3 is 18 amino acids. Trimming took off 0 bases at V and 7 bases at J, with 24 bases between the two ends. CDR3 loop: CASSQEFTAYGGLGEAFF. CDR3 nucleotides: TGCGCCAGCAGCCAAGAATTTACGGCCTACGGGGGGCTGGGTGAAGCTTTCTTT.

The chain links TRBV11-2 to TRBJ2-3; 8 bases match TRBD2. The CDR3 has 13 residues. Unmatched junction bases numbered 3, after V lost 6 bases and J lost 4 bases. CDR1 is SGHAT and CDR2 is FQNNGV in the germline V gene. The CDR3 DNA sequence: TGTGCCAGCAGACTAGCGGTCCCAGATACGCAGTATTTT. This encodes CASRLAVPDTQYF.

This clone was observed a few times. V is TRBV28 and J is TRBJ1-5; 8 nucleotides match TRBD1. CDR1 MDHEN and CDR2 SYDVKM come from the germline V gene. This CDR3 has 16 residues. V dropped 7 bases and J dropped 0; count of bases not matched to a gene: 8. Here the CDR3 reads CASIGQGGNSNQPQHF. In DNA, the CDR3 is TGTGCCAGCATTGGACAGGGTGGAAATAGCAATCAGCCCCAGCATTTT.

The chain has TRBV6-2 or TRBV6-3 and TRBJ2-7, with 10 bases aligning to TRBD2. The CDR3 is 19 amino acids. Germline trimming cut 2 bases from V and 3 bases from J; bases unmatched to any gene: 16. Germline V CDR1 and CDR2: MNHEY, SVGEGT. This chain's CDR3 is CASSYSIGQDASGSYEQYV. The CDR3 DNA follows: TGTGCCAGCAGTTACAGTATCGGACAGGATGCTAGCGGGAGCTACGAGCAGTACGTC.

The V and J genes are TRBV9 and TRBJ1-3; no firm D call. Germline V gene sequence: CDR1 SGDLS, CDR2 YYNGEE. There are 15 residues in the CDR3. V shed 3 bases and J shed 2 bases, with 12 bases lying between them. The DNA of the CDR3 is TGTGCCAGCAGCGGAAAACAGAACACTGGAAACACCATATATTTT. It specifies CASSGKQNTGNTIYF.

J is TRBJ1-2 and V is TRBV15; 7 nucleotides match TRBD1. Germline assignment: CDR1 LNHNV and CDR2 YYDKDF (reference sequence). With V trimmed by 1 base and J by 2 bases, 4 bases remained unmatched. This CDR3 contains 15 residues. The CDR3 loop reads CATSRGPQGNYGYTF. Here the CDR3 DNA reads TGTGCCACCAGCAGAGGACCACAGGGGAACTATGGCTACACCTTC.

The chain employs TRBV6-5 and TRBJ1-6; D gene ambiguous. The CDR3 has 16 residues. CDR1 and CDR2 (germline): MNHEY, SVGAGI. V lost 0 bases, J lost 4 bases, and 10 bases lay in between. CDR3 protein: CASSYSESSYNSPLHF. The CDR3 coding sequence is TGTGCCAGCAGTTACTCGGAGAGTAGTTATAATTCACCCCTCCACTTT.

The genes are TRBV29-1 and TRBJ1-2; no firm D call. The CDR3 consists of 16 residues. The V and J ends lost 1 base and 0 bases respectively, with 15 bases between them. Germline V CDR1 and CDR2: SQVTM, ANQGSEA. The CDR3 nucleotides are TGCAGCGTTGAAGTATGGGCAGGCTCGACTAACTATGGCTACACCTTC. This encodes CSVEVWAGSTNYGYTF.

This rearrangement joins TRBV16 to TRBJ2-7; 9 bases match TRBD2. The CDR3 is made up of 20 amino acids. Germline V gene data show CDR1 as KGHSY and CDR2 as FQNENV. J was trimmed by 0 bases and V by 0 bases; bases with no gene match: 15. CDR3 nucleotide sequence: TGTGCCAGCAGCCAATCTTTAGCGGGAGCTCGGCTTAAAGGCTCCTACGAGCAGTACGTC. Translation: CASSQSLAGARLKGSYEQYV.